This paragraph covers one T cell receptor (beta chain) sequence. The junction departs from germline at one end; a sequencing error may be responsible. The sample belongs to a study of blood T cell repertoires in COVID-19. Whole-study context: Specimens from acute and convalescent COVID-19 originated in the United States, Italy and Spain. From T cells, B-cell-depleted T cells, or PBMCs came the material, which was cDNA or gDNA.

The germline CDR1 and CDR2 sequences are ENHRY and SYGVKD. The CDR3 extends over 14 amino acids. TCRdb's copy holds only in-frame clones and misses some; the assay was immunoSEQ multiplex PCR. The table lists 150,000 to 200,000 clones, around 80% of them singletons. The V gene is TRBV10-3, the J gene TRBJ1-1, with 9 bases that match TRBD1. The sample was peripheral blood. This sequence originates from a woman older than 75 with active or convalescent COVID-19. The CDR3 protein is CATRTGDPNTETFF. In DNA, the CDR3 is TGTGCCACCCGGACAGGGGACCCGAACACTGAAACTTTCTTT.